This TCR beta chain derives from a study of metastatic and nonmetastatic thyroid tumors. J gave up 7 bases and V 10 bases, and 17 bases lay outside the gene matches. CDR1 LNHDA and CDR2 SQIVND come from the germline V gene (reference sequence). This CDR3 has 15 residues. TCRdb re-called the PCR reads via MiXCR. Of approximately 12,000 clones in the sample, 20% to 25% are singletons; the top ten hold roughly 3.6%. No treatment had been given to any patient before thyroid surgery. The V gene is TRBV19, the J gene TRBJ1-1; 8 positions agree with TRBD1. This receptor was identified in a female donor with papillary thyroid cancer or a benign thyroid nodule (not recorded which). Some clones in this sample may be carry-over from other donors' samples. The sequenced sample was blood. CDR3 DNA: TGTGCCAATACTCCCATACGACAGGGGTCCTATGAAGCTTTCTTT. Its protein is CANTPIRQGSYEAFF.